This record looks at one T cell receptor (beta chain) sequence and its context. The sample belongs to a study of control samples from healthy donors and cancer patients. Here immunoSEQ multiplex PCR was the method, and the copy in TCRdb shows in-frame clones only, minus some. There are about 410,000 clones in the sample; more than 80% occur only once, and approximately 6.3% lies in the top ten. With 5 bases removed from V and 2 bases from J, the gap between germline ends came to 10 bases. From germline, CDR1 is SGHAT and CDR2 FQNNGV. CDR3 length: 14 amino acids. The clonotype was recovered from a man aged 35 to 55 with head and neck cancer. The chain links TRBV11-2 to TRBJ1-5; D not resolved. Input material: PBMCs. The CDR3 DNA reads as TGTGCCAGCAGCGAGACACTTGGCAATCAGCCCCAGCATTTT. It is translated as CASSETLGNQPQHF.